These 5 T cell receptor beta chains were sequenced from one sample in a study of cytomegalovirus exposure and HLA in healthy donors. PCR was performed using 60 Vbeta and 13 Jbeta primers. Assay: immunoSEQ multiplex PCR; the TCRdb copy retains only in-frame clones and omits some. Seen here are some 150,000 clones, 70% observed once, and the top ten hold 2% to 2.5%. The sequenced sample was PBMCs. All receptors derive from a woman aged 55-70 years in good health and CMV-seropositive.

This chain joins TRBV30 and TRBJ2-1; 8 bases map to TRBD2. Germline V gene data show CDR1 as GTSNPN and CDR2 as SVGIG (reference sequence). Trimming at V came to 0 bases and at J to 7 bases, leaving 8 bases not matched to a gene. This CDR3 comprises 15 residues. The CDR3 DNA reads TGTGCCTGGAGTGTACGAGCGGGAGTGTCGAATGAGCAGTTCTTC. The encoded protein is CAWSVRAGVSNEQFF. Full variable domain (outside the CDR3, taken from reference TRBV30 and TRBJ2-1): SQTIHQWPATLVQPVGSPLSLECTVEGTSNPNLYWYRQAAGRGLQLLFYSVGIGQISSEVPQNLSASRPQDRQFILSSKKLLLSDSGFYLCAWSVRAGVSNEQFFGPGTRLTVL.

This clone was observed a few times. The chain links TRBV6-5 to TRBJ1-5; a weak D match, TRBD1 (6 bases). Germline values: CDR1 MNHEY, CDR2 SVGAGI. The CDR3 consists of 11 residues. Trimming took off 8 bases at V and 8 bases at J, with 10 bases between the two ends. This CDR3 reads CASGRGEPQHF. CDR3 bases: TGTGCCAGCGGGAGGGGGGAGCCCCAGCATTTT.

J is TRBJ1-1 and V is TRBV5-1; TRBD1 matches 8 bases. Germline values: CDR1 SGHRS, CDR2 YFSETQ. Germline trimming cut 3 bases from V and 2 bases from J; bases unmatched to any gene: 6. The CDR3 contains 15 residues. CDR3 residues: CASSSQDRVNTEAFF. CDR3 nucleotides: TGCGCCAGCAGCTCCCAGGACAGGGTTAACACTGAAGCTTTCTTT.

The DNA for the CDR3 is TGCGCCAGCAGCCCCGGGACACTCTTCGGCTACACCTTC. Encoded protein: CASSPGTLFGYTF. The chain joins TRBV5-1 to TRBJ1-2; a weak D match, TRBD1 (6 bases). The germline V gene has CDR1 SGHRS and CDR2 YFSETQ. The CDR3 covers 13 residues. V lost 4 bases and J 8 bases, leaving 15 bases between the germline ends. Variable domain in full (rest from reference TRBV5-1 and TRBJ1-2): KAGVTQTPRYLIKTRGQQVTLSCSPISGHRSVSWYQQTPGQGLQFLFEYFSETQRNKGNFPGRFSGRQFSNSRSEMNVSTLELGDSALYLCASSPGTLFGYTFGSGTRLTVV.

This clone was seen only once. The CDR3 sequence is CAWSPESDSWQFF. CDR3 in DNA: TGTGCCTGGAGTCCAGAATCGGACAGTTGGCAGTTCTTC. V usage is TRBV30 and J usage is TRBJ2-1; tentatively, D is TRBD1 (6 bases). CDR3 size: 13 residues. Trimming took off 2 bases at V and 12 bases at J, with 17 bases between the two ends. The V gene's germline CDR1 is GTSNPN and CDR2 SVGIG (reference sequence). The full variable domain, rest sourced from reference TRBV30 and TRBJ2-1, is SQTIHQWPATLVQPVGSPLSLECTVEGTSNPNLYWYRQAAGRGLQLLFYSVGIGQISSEVPQNLSASRPQDRQFILSSKKLLLSDSGFYLCAWSPESDSWQFFGPGTRLTVL.